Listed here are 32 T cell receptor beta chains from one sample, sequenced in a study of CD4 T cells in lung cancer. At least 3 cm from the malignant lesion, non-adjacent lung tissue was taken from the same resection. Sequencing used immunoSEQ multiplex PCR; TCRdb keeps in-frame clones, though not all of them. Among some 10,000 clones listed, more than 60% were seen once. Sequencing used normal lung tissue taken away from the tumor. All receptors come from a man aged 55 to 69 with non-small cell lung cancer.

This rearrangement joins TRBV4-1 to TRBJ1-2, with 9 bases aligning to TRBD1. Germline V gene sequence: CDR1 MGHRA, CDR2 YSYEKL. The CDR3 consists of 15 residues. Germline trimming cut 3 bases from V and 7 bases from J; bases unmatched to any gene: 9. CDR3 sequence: CASSHRDREIGGYTF. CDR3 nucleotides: TGCGCCAGCAGCCACCGGGACAGGGAGATAGGTGGCTACACCTTC.

The CDR3 region is CASSGKTGLETQYF. CDR3 nucleotides: TGTGCCAGCAGTGGAAAGACAGGGTTGGAGACCCAGTACTTC. The chain employs TRBV6-5 and TRBJ2-5, with TRBD1 matching 7 bases. This CDR3 has 14 amino acids. Germline values: CDR1 MNHEY, CDR2 SVGAGI. J gave up 5 bases and V 5 bases, and 8 bases lay outside the gene matches.

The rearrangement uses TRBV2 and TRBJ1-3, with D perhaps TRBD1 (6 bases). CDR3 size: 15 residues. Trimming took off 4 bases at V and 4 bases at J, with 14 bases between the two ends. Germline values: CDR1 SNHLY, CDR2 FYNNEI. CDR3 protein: CASSAQGTKGNTIYF. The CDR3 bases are TGTGCCAGCAGTGCCCAGGGGACGAAAGGAAACACCATATATTTT.

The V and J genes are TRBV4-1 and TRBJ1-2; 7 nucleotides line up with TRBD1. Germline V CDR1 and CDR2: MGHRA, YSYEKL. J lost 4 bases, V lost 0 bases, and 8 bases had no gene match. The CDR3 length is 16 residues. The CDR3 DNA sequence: TGCGCCAGCAGCCAAGATATTGGGACAGACCTCTATGGCTACACCTTC. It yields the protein CASSQDIGTDLYGYTF.

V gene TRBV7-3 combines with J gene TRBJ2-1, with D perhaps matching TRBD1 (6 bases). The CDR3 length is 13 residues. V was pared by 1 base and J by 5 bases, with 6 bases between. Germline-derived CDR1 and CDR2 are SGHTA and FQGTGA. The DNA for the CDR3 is TGTGCCAGCAGCTTAAACAGGGACAATGAGCAGTTCTTC. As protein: CASSLNRDNEQFF. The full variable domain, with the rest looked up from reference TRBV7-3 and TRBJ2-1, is GAGVSQTPSNKVTEKGKYVELRCDPISGHTALYWYRQSLGQGPEFLIYFQGTGAADDSGLPNDRFFAVRPEGSVSTLKIQRTERGDSAVYLCASSLNRDNEQFFGPGTRLTVL.

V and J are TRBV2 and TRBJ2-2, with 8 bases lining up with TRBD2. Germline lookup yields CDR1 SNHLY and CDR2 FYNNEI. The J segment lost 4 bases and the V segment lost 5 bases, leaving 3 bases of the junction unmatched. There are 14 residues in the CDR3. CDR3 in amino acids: CASSRTSRTGELFF. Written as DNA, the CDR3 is TGTGCCAGCAGTCGGACTAGCCGCACCGGGGAGCTGTTTTTT.

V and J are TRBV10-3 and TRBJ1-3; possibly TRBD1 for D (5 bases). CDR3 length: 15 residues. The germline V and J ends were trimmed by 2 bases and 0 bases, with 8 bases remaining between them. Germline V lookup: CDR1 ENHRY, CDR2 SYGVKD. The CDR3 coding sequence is TGTGCCATCAGTGAGCAGGGAAACTCTGGAAACACCATATATTTT. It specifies CAISEQGNSGNTIYF.

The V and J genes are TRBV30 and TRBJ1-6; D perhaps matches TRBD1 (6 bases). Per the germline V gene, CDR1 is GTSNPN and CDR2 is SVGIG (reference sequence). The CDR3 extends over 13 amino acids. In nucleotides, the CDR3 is TGTGCGGGGGGGGCCGAATATAATTCACCCCTCCACTTT. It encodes CAGGAEYNSPLHF.

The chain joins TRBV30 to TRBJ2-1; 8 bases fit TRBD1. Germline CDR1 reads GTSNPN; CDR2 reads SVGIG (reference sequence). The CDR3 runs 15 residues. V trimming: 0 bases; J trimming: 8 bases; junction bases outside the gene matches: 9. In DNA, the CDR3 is TGTGCCTGGAGTGTACTGGACAGGGTTTTGGATGAGCAGTTCTTC. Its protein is CAWSVLDRVLDEQFF. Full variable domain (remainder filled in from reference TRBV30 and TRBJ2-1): SQTIHQWPATLVQPVGSPLSLECTVEGTSNPNLYWYRQAAGRGLQLLFYSVGIGQISSEVPQNLSASRPQDRQFILSSKKLLLSDSGFYLCAWSVLDRVLDEQFFGPGTRLTVL.

This CDR3 is CACSTGNYGYTF. The CDR3 bases are TGTGCCTGTTCGACAGGGAATTATGGCTACACCTTC. The chain recombines TRBV30 with TRBJ1-2; the match to TRBD1 covers 7 bases. CDR1 is GTSNPN and CDR2 is SVGIG in the germline V gene (reference sequence). The CDR3 length is 12 residues. V was pared by 6 bases and J by 5 bases, with 6 bases of the junction left unmatched.

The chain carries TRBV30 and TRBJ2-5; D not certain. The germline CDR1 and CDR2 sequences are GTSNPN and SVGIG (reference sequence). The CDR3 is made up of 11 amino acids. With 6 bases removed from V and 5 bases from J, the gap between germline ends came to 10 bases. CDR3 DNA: TGTGCCTGTAGGTCCGGGGAGACCCAGTACTTC. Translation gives CACRSGETQYF.

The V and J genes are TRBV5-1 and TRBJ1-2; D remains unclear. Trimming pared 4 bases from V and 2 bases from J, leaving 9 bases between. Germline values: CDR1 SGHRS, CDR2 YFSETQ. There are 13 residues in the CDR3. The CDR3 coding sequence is TGCGCCAGCAGCGGCACGTTAAACTATGGCTACACCTTC. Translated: CASSGTLNYGYTF.

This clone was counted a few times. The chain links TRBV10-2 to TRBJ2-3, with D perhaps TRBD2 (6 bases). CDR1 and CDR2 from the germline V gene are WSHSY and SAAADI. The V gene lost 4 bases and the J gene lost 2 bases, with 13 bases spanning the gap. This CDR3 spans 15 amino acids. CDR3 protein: CASSVQLAYTDTQYF. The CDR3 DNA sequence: TGCGCCAGCAGTGTACAACTAGCCTACACAGATACGCAGTATTTT.

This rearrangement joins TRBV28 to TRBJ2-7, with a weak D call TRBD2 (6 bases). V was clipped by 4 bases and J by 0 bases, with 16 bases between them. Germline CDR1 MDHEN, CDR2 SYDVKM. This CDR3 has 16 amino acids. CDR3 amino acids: CASSSSLHGSSYEQYV. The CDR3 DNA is TGTGCCAGCAGTTCCTCCCTGCACGGGAGCTCCTACGAGCAGTACGTC.

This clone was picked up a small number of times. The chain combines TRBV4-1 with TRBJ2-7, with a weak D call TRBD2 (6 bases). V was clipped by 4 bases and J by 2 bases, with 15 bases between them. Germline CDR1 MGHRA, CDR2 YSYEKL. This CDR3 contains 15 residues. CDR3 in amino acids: CASSLRGLSTYEQYV. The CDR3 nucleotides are TGCGCCAGCAGCCTCCGGGGACTTAGCACCTACGAGCAGTACGTC.

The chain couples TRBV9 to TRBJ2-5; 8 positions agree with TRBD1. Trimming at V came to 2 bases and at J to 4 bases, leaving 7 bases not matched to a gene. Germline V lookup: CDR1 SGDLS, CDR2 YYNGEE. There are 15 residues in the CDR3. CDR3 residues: CASSVETGGGETQYF. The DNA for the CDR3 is TGTGCCAGCAGCGTCGAAACAGGGGGAGGAGAGACCCAGTACTTC. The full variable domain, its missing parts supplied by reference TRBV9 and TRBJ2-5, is DSGVTQTPKHLITATGQRVTLRCSPRSGDLSVYWYQQSLDQGLQFLIQYYNGEERAKGNILERFSAQQFPDLHSELNLSSLELGDSALYFCASSVETGGGETQYFGPGTRLLVL.

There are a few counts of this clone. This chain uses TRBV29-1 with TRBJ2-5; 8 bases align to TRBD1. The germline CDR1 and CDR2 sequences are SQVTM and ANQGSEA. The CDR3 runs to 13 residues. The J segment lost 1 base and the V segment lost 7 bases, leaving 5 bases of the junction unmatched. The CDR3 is CSAGQGTQETQYF. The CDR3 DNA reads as TGCAGCGCAGGACAGGGAACCCAAGAGACCCAGTACTTC. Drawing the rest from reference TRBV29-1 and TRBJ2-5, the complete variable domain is SAVISQKPSRDICQRGTSLTIQCQVDSQVTMMFWYRQQPGQSLTLIATANQGSEATYESGFVIDKFPISRPNLTFSTLTVSNMSPEDSSIYLCSAGQGTQETQYFGPGTRLLVL.

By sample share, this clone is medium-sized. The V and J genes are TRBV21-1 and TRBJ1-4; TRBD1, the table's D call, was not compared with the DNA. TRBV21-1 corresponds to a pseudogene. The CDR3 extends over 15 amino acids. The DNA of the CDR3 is TGTGCCAGCAGCAAAGTTAGACAGTGTAATGAAAAACTGTTTTTT. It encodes CASSKVRQCNEKLFF.

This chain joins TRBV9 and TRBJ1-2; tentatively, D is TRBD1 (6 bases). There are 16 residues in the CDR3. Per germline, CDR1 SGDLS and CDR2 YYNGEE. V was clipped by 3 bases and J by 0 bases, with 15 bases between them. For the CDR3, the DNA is TGTGCCAGCAGCGCCCTAGACAGGCAGGCTAACTATGGCTACACCTTC. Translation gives CASSALDRQANYGYTF.

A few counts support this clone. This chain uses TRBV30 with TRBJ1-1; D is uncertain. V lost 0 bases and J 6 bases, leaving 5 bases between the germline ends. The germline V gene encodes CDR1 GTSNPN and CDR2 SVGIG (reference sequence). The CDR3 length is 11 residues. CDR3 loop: CAWSVQSEAFF. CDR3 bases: TGTGCCTGGAGTGTACAGTCTGAAGCTTTCTTT.

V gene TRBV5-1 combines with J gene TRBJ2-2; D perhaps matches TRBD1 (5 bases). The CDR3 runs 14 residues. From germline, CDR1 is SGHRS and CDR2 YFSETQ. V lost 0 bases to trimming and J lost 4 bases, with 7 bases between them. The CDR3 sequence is CASSLGQPTGELFF. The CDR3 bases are TGCGCCAGCAGCTTGGGACAGCCCACCGGGGAGCTGTTTTTT. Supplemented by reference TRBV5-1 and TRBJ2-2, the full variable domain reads KAGVTQTPRYLIKTRGQQVTLSCSPISGHRSVSWYQQTPGQGLQFLFEYFSETQRNKGNFPGRFSGRQFSNSRSEMNVSTLELGDSALYLCASSLGQPTGELFFGEGSRLTVL.

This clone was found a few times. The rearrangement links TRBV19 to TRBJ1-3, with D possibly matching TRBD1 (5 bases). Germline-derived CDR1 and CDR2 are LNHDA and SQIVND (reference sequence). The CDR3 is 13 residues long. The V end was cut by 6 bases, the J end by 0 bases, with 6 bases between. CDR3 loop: CASSDSSGNTIYF. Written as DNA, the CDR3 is TGTGCCAGTAGCGACAGCTCTGGAAACACCATATATTTT.

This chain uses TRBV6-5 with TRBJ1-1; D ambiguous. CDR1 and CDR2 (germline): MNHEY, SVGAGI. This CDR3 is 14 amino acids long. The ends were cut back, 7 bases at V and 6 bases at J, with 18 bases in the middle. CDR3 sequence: CASTPPGRHPEAFF. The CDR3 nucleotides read TGTGCCAGCACGCCCCCGGGAAGGCATCCTGAAGCTTTCTTT.

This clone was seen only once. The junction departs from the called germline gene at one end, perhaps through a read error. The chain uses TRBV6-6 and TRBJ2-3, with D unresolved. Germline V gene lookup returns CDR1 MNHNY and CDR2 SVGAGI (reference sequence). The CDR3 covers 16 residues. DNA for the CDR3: TGTGCCAGCAGTTATTTGTGCAGGATGAAGTTTGGATACGCAGTATTT. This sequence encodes CASSYLCRMKFGYAVF.

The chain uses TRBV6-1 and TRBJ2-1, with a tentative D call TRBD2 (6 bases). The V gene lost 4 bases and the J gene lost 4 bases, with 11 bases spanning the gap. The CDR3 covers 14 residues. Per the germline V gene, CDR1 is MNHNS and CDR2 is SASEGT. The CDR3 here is CASSGGEAYNEQFF. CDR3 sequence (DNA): TGTGCCAGCAGTGGGGGGGAGGCGTACAATGAGCAGTTCTTC.

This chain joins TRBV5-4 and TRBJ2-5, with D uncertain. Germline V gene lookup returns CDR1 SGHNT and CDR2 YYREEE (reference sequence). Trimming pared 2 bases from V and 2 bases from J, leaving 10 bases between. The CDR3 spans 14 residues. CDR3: CASSFTTRQETQYF. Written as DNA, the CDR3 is TGTGCCAGCAGCTTTACTACCAGACAAGAGACCCAGTACTTC.

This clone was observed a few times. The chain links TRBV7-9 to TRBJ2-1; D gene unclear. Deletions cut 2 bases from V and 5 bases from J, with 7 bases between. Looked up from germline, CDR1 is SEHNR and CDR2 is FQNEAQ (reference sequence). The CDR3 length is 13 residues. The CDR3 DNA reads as TGTGCCAGCAGCTTACCCAGCGACAATGAGCAGTTCTTC. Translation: CASSLPSDNEQFF.

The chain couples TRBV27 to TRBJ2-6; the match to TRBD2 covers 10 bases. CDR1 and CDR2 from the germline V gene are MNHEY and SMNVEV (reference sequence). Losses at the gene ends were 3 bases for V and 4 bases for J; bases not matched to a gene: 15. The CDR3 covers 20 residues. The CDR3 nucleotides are TGTGCCAGCAGTTTGAGGGCGGATCTAGCGGGAGCTGGAGGGGCCAACGTCCTGACTTTC. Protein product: CASSLRADLAGAGGANVLTF.

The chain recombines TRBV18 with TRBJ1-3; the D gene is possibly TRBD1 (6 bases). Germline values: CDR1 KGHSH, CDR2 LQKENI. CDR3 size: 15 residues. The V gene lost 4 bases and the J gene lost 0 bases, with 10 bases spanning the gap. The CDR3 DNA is TGTGCCAGCTCACAGGACAGCTTCTCTGGAAACACCATATATTTT. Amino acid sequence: CASSQDSFSGNTIYF.

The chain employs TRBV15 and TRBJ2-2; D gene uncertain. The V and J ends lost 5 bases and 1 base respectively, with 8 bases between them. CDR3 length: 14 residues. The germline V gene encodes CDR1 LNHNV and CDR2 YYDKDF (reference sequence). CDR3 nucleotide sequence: TGTGCCACCAGCTTGTCCATGAACACCGGGGAGCTGTTTTTT. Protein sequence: CATSLSMNTGELFF.

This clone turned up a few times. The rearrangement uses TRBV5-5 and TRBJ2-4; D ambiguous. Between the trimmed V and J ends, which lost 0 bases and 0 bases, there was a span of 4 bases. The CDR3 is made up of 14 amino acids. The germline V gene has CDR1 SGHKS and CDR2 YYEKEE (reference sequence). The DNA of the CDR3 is TGTGCCAGCAGCTTGGGACTAGCCAAAAACATTCAGTACTTC. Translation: CASSLGLAKNIQYF.

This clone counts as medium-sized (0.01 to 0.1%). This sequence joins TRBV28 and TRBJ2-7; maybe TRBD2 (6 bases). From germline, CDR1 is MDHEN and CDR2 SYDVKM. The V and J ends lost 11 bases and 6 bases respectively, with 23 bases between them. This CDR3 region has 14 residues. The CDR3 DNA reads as TGTGCCGGATCGTTCAGCGGTCTGGGGGGCGAGCAGTACTTC. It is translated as CAGSFSGLGGEQYF.